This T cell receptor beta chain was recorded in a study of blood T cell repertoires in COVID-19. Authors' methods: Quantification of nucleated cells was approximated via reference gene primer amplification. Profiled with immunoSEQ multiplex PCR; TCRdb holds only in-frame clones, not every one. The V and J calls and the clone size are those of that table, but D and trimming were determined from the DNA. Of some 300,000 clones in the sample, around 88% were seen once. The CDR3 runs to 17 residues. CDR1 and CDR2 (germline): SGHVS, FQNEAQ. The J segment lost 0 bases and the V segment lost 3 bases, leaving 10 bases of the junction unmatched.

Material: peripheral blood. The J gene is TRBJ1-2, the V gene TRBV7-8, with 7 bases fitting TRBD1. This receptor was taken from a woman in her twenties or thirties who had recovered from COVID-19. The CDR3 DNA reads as TGTGCCAGCAGCTTCCACGGGACAGACTTAACTAACTATGGCTACACCTTC. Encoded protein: CASSFHGTDLTNYGYTF. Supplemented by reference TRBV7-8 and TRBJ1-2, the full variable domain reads GAGVSQSPRYKVAKRGQDVALRCDPISGHVSLFWYQQALGQGPEFLTYFQNEAQLDKSGLPSDRFFAERPEGSVSTLKIQRTQQEDSAVYLCASSFHGTDLTNYGYTFGSGTRLTVV.